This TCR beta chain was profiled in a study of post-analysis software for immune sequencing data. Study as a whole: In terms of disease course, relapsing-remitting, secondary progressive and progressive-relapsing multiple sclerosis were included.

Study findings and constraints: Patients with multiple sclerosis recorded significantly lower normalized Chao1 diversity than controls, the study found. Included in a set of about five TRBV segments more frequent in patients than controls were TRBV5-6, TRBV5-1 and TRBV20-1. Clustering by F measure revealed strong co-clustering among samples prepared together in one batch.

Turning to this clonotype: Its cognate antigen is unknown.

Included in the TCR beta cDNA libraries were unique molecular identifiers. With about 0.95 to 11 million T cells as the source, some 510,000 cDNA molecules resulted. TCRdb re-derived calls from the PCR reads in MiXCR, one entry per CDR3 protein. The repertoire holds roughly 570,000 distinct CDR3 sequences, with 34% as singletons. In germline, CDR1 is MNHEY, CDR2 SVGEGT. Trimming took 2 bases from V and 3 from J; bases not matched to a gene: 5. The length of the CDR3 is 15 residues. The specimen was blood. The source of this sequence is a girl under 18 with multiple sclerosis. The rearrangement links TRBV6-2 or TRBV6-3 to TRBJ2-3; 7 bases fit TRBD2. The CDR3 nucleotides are TGTGCCAGCAGTTACGTCGGGGGGTCGACAGATACGCAGTATTTT. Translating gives CASSYVGGSTDTQYF.